The entry that follows covers one T cell receptor beta chain sequence. These data come from a study of blood T cell repertoires in COVID-19. Authors' data handling: Amplifying reference gene primers gave estimates of nucleated cell counts. Repertoires were generated with immunoSEQ multiplex PCR, while TCRdb's copy carries only in-frame clones and drops some. Clone size and the V and J calls come from that table; the DNA yielded D and trimming. This sample yields about 220,000 clones, of which approximately 85% are seen a single time; about 2.4% belongs to the top ten. Per the germline V gene, CDR1 is SGHTA and CDR2 is FQGNSA. CDR3 size: 15 residues. V shed 5 bases and J 4 bases; nucleotides not matched to a gene: 7.

The source is a woman aged 70-85 years with COVID-19, enrolled during active disease. The sample taken for sequencing was peripheral blood. This rearrangement joins TRBV7-2 to TRBJ1-5; 8 nucleotides line up with TRBD1. CDR3 sequence (DNA): TGTGCCAGCAGCGCCGGACAGGGAAAGAATCAGCCCCAGCATTTT. This codes for CASSAGQGKNQPQHF.